The TCR beta chain described here comes from a study of blood T cell repertoires in COVID-19. At the level of the study: The analysed material was cDNA or gDNA that came from T cells, B-cell-depleted T cells, or PBMCs.

The junction had 8 bases not matched to a gene; V was cut back by 0 bases and J by 5 bases. This CDR3 has 16 residues. CDR1 LNHNV and CDR2 YYDKDF come from the germline V gene (reference sequence). As handled by the study authors: Reference gene primer amplification yielded estimated nucleated cell counts. TCRdb keeps only in-frame clones here, not all; method: immunoSEQ multiplex PCR. The V and J calls and clone size are taken from that table; D and trimming were inferred from the DNA. The data hold 330,000 or so clones, with roughly 86% observed a single time. Participant ages covered about 18 to 90 years across 24 US areas. A COVID-19 case was met by exposed participants within 2 weeks before study entry.

This TCR was recovered from a young woman who had been exposed to COVID-19. The specimen sequenced was PBMCs or T cells enriched from blood (not recorded which). V gene TRBV15 combines with J gene TRBJ2-3, with 7 bases identical to TRBD2. CDR3 DNA sequence: TGTGCCACCAGCAGAGATCTGAGGGAGGGCCAAGATACGCAGTATTTT. Its protein product is CATSRDLREGQDTQYF.